The rows below give T cell receptor beta chains drawn from one sample of a study of cytomegalovirus exposure and HLA in healthy donors. Profiled with immunoSEQ multiplex PCR; TCRdb holds only in-frame clones, not every one. The sample lists about 71,000 clones, about 70% occurring once. Sequenced sample: PBMCs. Source of these receptors: a middle-aged man in good health and CMV-seropositive. The CDR3 runs from the conserved cysteine through the conserved F or W. D genes are given only for firm matches. Rows give clone size only sometimes, using once, few, many, or a class for an expanded clone.

abundance	d_gene	v_gene	j_gene	CDR3aa	CDR3nt
few	TRBD1	TRBV5-8	TRBJ1-1	CASRLTGEVTEAFF	TGTGCCAGCAGACTCACAGGGGAGGTCACTGAAGCTTTCTTT
.	TRBD1	TRBV7-3	TRBJ2-6	CASSLGIGQAINVLTF	TGTGCCAGCAGCTTAGGGATAGGACAGGCGATCAACGTCCTGACTTTC
.	.	TRBV10-3	TRBJ2-1	CAIRPDLNSYNEQFF	TGTGCCATCAGGCCCGACTTGAACTCCTACAATGAGCAGTTCTTC
.	TRBD1	TRBV25-1	TRBJ1-2	CASGDRATNYGYTF	TGTGCCAGCGGGGACAGGGCTACTAACTATGGCTACACCTTC
.	TRBD1	TRBV29-1	TRBJ2-2	CSAIQGARTGELFF	TGCAGCGCGATTCAGGGGGCGCGCACCGGGGAGCTGTTTTTT
.	.	TRBV7-2	TRBJ1-1	CASSPWTASSEGNTEAFF	TGTGCCAGCAGCCCATGGACCGCATCCTCTGAGGGGAACACTGAAGCTTTCTTT
.	.	TRBV4-1	TRBJ2-2	CASSRETGELFF	TGCGCCAGCAGCCGCGAGACCGGGGAGCTGTTTTTT
.	TRBD1	TRBV5-6	TRBJ1-6	CASSLIQGDSYNSPLHF	TGTGCCAGCAGCCTTATTCAGGGGGACTCCTATAATTCCCCCCTCCACTTT
.	.	TRBV4-1	TRBJ1-5	CASSQVLRLGGANQPQHF	TGCGCCAGCAGCCAAGTCCTAAGATTAGGGGGGGCCAATCAGCCCCAGCATTTT
.	TRBD1	TRBV28	TRBJ1-1	CASSLIWVGTVNTEAFF	TGTGCCAGCAGTTTAATCTGGGTGGGGACAGTCAACACTGAAGCTTTCTTT
.	.	TRBV5-6	TRBJ2-7	CASSLSRRSYEQYF	TGTGCCAGCAGCTTGTCAAGGAGGAGCTACGAGCAGTACTTC
few	TRBD2	TRBV2	TRBJ2-7	CASRGGLAGAENSYEQYF	TGTGCCAGCAGGGGGGGACTAGCGGGAGCGGAGAACTCCTACGAGCAGTACTTC
.	.	TRBV4-2	TRBJ1-2	CASSQDTQGSYGYTF	TGTGCCAGCAGCCAAGATACGCAGGGCTCTTATGGCTACACCTTC
few	TRBD1	TRBV30	TRBJ1-3	CAWSGQGYSGNTIYF	TGTGCCTGGAGTGGACAGGGGTACTCTGGAAACACCATATATTTT